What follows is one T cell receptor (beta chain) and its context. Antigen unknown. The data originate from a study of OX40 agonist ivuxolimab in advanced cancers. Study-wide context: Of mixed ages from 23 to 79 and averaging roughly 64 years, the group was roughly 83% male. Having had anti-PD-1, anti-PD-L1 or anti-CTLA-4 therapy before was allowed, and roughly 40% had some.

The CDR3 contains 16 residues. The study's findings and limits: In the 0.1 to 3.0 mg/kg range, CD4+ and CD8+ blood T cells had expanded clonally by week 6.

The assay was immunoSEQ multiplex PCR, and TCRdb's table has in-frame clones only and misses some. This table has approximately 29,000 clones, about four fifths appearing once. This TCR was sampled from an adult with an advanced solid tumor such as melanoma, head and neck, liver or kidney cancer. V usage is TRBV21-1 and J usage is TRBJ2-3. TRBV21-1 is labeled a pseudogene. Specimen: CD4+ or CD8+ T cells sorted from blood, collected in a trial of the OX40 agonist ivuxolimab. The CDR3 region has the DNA TGTGCCAGCAGCAAAGGGGTACCCCCGCGCGCAGATACGCAGTATTTT. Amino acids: CASSKGVPPRADTQYF.